This entry lists 24 T cell receptor beta chains sequenced from one sample in a study of CD8+ T cells in alopecia areata. Reverse transcribed after extraction, RNA yielded cDNA as the sequencing template. Assay used: immunoSEQ multiplex PCR; TCRdb lists only in-frame clones, some missing. Of roughly 60,000 clones in the sample, 44% are singletons; the top ten hold around 54%. The sample comprised NKG2D-low CD8+ T cells sorted from blood. All receptors come from a human donor with alopecia areata.

This rearrangement joins TRBV30 to TRBJ2-1; 10 bases match TRBD2. Trimming took 7 bases from V and 6 from J; bases not matched to a gene: 9. Germline V gene lookup returns CDR1 GTSNPN and CDR2 SVGIG (reference sequence). The CDR3 has 14 residues. The chain's CDR3 is CASGGTSATNEQFF. For the CDR3, the DNA is TGTGCCTCGGGCGGGACTAGCGCGACCAATGAGCAGTTCTTC. The full variable domain, with the rest looked up from reference TRBV30 and TRBJ2-1, is SQTIHQWPATLVQPVGSPLSLECTVEGTSNPNLYWYRQAAGRGLQLLFYSVGIGQISSEVPQNLSASRPQDRQFILSSKKLLLSDSGFYLCASGGTSATNEQFFGPGTRLTVL.

A single count supports this clone. V and J are TRBV2 and TRBJ2-7; 10 bases map to TRBD1. Germline V gene lookup returns CDR1 SNHLY and CDR2 FYNNEI. CDR3 length equals 16 residues. The ends lost 3 bases at V and 3 bases at J; junction bases unmatched: 8. The chain's CDR3 is CASSDGDRGEDYEQYF. CDR3 in DNA: TGTGCCAGCAGTGACGGGGACAGGGGCGAAGACTACGAGCAGTACTTC.

The V and J genes are TRBV4-3 and TRBJ2-1; possible D gene TRBD2, 6 bases. The CDR3 spans 14 residues. V lost 6 bases, J lost 5 bases, and 14 bases lay in between. Germline loops: CDR1 LGHNA, CDR2 YSLEER. CDR3 region: CASRQGGRDNEQFF. In nucleotides, the CDR3 is TGCGCCAGCAGGCAGGGAGGACGCGACAATGAGCAGTTCTTC.

V is TRBV7-9 and J is TRBJ2-7; D is uncertain. The V gene lost 1 base and the J gene lost 6 bases, with 19 bases spanning the gap. This CDR3 contains 16 residues. Germline loops: CDR1 SEHNR, CDR2 FQNEAQ (reference sequence). DNA for the CDR3: TGTGCCAGCAGCTTAGGCGGCAGGCCGCTCTCGGGCGAGCAGTACTTC. This translates into CASSLGGRPLSGEQYF.

The chain uses TRBV9 and TRBJ1-2; 8 nucleotides agree with TRBD1. Per germline, CDR1 SGDLS and CDR2 YYNGEE. This CDR3 spans 14 amino acids. With 7 bases clipped from V and 2 bases from J, the junction kept 7 bases outside the gene matches. The CDR3 loop reads CASGSRGLNYGYTF. CDR3 nucleotide sequence: TGTGCCAGCGGGAGCAGGGGGCTGAACTATGGCTACACCTTC.

The sample holds a few counts of this clone. V gene TRBV23-1 combines with J gene TRBJ2-6; TRBD1 matches 7 bases. TRBV23-1 is flagged as an ORF with uncertain function. The junction had 4 bases not matched to a gene; V was cut back by 4 bases and J by 7 bases. The CDR3 contains 14 residues. The CDR3 is CASSLAGGANVLTF. CDR3 nucleotides: TGCGCCAGCAGTCTCGCAGGGGGAGCCAACGTCCTGACTTTC.

The CDR3 loop reads CSVPQADTQYF. The CDR3 DNA reads as TGCAGCGTTCCCCAGGCAGATACGCAGTATTTT. V gene TRBV29-1 combines with J gene TRBJ2-3; no definite D call. Germline values: CDR1 SQVTM, CDR2 ANQGSEA. V was cut by 5 bases and J by 4 bases, with 7 bases left in between. The CDR3 consists of 11 residues.

V is TRBV4-1 and J is TRBJ2-3; D remains unclear. The length of the CDR3 is 16 residues. The V end lost 3 bases, the J end lost 0 bases, and 13 bases lay between the germline ends. CDR1 MGHRA and CDR2 YSYEKL come from the germline V gene. The CDR3 nucleotides are TGCGCCAGCAGCCAGATTGCAGGATCTAGCACAGATACGCAGTATTTT. Its translation is CASSQIAGSSTDTQYF.

This clone was found a few times. This rearrangement joins TRBV29-1 to TRBJ2-2; 7 nucleotides agree with TRBD1. The CDR3 runs to 15 residues. Germline V CDR1 and CDR2: SQVTM, ANQGSEA. The V gene end was trimmed by 2 bases and the J gene end by 5 bases; junction bases not matched to a gene: 8. In DNA form, the CDR3 reads TGCAGCGTTGAAATTTGGGACAGTGGTACCGGGGAGCTGTTTTTT. Encoded protein: CSVEIWDSGTGELFF.

DNA for the CDR3: TGCGCCAGCACCGACATGGGGCCACGGGCAGGAGCGGCATTGAATGAGCAGTTCTTC. Translation: CASTDMGPRAGAALNEQFF. The rearrangement links TRBV5-1 to TRBJ2-1, with D possibly being TRBD1 or TRBD2 (5 bases each). V was pared by 6 bases and J by 7 bases, with 32 bases between. Germline V CDR1 and CDR2: SGHRS, YFSETQ. The CDR3 loop spans 19 amino acids.

The chain employs TRBV5-1 and TRBJ2-2; D is unclear. Deletions cut 4 bases from V and 1 base from J, with 17 bases between. The germline V gene encodes CDR1 SGHRS and CDR2 YFSETQ. The CDR3 is 17 residues long. The CDR3 DNA sequence: TGCGCCAGCAGCCGCAATACGATAGGCAGGAACACCGGGGAGCTGTTTTTT. It is translated as CASSRNTIGRNTGELFF.

The chain carries TRBV4-3 and TRBJ2-1; D may be TRBD1 or TRBD2 (5 bases each). Per germline, CDR1 LGHNA and CDR2 YSLEER. Trimming stripped 5 bases from V and 10 bases from J, with 15 bases between. The CDR3 contains 13 residues. The CDR3 nucleotides read TGCGCCAGCAGCTCTTACGCCGGGACGGAGCAGTTCTTC. Residues: CASSSYAGTEQFF.

The rearrangement joins TRBV29-1 to TRBJ2-7, with TRBD2 as a possible D gene (6 bases). The CDR3 is made up of 14 amino acids. Trimming left V 3 bases short and J 2 bases short, with 14 bases between. In germline, CDR1 is SQVTM, CDR2 ANQGSEA. The CDR3 sequence: CSVEFAGGAYEQYF. The CDR3 DNA follows: TGCAGCGTTGAGTTCGCCGGGGGAGCCTACGAGCAGTACTTC.

V gene TRBV4-3 combines with J gene TRBJ2-7; possibly TRBD1 or TRBD2 for D (5 bases each). Germline loops: CDR1 LGHNA, CDR2 YSLEER. V was shortened by 5 bases and J by 3 bases, with 14 bases between the two germline ends. The CDR3 contains 14 residues. The CDR3 sequence: CASSYRDGLYEQYF. Written as DNA, the CDR3 is TGCGCCAGCAGCTACCGGGACGGACTCTACGAGCAGTACTTC.

This chain connects TRBV29-1 to TRBJ2-1; tentatively, D is TRBD1 or TRBD2 (6 bases each). This CDR3 has 16 residues. CDR1 is SQVTM, CDR2 ANQGSEA, per germline. The ends were cut back, 3 bases at V and 4 bases at J, with 19 bases in the middle. This CDR3 reads CSVEGGVQGSYNEQFF. Written as DNA, the CDR3 is TGCAGCGTTGAGGGGGGTGTTCAGGGGTCGTACAATGAGCAGTTCTTC.

J is TRBJ2-7 and V is TRBV30, with TRBD2 matching over 8 bases. CDR1 and CDR2 (germline): GTSNPN, SVGIG (reference sequence). Unmatched junction bases numbered 9, after V lost 1 base and J lost 1 base. CDR3 length: 16 amino acids. This CDR3 reads CAWSGSSGRPSYEQYF. The DNA for the CDR3 is TGTGCCTGGAGTGGTAGCAGCGGGAGACCGTCCTACGAGCAGTACTTC. Variable domain in full (rest from reference TRBV30 and TRBJ2-7): SQTIHQWPATLVQPVGSPLSLECTVEGTSNPNLYWYRQAAGRGLQLLFYSVGIGQISSEVPQNLSASRPQDRQFILSSKKLLLSDSGFYLCAWSGSSGRPSYEQYFGPGTRLTVT.

There are a few counts of this clone. The chain couples TRBV29-1 to TRBJ1-1, with a possible D match to TRBD1 (5 bases). V lost 5 bases and J 4 bases, leaving 11 bases between the germline ends. The CDR3 is 12 amino acids. Germline V gene data show CDR1 as SQVTM and CDR2 as ANQGSEA. CDR3 DNA: TGCAGCGTTCCGTGGGGACTCACTGAAGCTTTCTTT. Residues: CSVPWGLTEAFF.

This clone was seen a few times. V gene TRBV7-9 combines with J gene TRBJ2-5; 7 bases fit TRBD2. This CDR3 region has 16 residues. The junction had 9 bases not matched to a gene; V was cut back by 5 bases and J by 0 bases. Germline loops: CDR1 SEHNR, CDR2 FQNEAQ (reference sequence). The CDR3 DNA reads as TGTGCCAGCAGCGCGTCGGGCGGGGGATACCAAGAGACCCAGTACTTC. Residues: CASSASGGGYQETQYF.

J is TRBJ2-5 and V is TRBV5-1; tentatively, D is TRBD2 (6 bases). V gave up 0 bases and J gave up 5 bases, with 14 bases separating them. Germline V gives CDR1 SGHRS, CDR2 YFSETQ. The CDR3 totals 15 residues. The CDR3 spells CASSLEWGEYETQYF. The CDR3 nucleotides are TGCGCCAGCAGCTTGGAGTGGGGGGAGTATGAGACCCAGTACTTC.

The chain recombines TRBV7-8 with TRBJ2-7; D might be TRBD2 (5 bases). The CDR3 loop spans 13 amino acids. Germline lookup yields CDR1 SGHVS and CDR2 FQNEAQ. Trimming stripped 9 bases from V and 0 bases from J, with 12 bases between. The CDR3 nucleotides are TGTGCCAGTCTCGAGGAGGACTCCTACGAGCAGTACTTC. Residues: CASLEEDSYEQYF.

The chain joins TRBV29-1 to TRBJ1-1; the D gene is possibly TRBD1 (5 bases). Germline V gene data show CDR1 as SQVTM and CDR2 as ANQGSEA. Trimming took off 4 bases at V and 0 bases at J, with 27 bases between the two ends. The CDR3 covers 19 residues. In DNA, the CDR3 is TGCAGCGTTGTTGTCTACATTTTGGGCCGGGGACCGATGAACACTGAAGCTTTCTTT. Its protein is CSVVVYILGRGPMNTEAFF. Supplemented by reference TRBV29-1 and TRBJ1-1, the full variable domain reads SAVISQKPSRDICQRGTSLTIQCQVDSQVTMMFWYRQQPGQSLTLIATANQGSEATYESGFVIDKFPISRPNLTFSTLTVSNMSPEDSSIYLCSVVVYILGRGPMNTEAFFGQGTRLTVV.

This chain connects TRBV11-2 to TRBJ2-3; D might be TRBD1 or TRBD2, each matching 5 bases. The germline V gene encodes CDR1 SGHAT and CDR2 FQNNGV. CDR3 length: 15 amino acids. Trimming cost V 6 bases and J 3 bases, with 16 bases left between them. The CDR3 sequence is CASSGGFSLTDTQYF. Written as DNA, the CDR3 is TGTGCCAGCAGTGGGGGATTTAGCCTGACAGATACGCAGTATTTT.

The chain carries TRBV25-1 and TRBJ2-5, with 7 bases lining up with TRBD1. Per the germline V gene, CDR1 is MGHDK and CDR2 is SYGVNS. This CDR3 has 17 amino acids. Trimming took 1 base from V and 5 from J; bases not matched to a gene: 13. The CDR3 nucleotides are TGTGCCAGCAGTGAATTGCGCAGGGGGATAGTCTACGAGACCCAGTACTTC. Amino acid sequence: CASSELRRGIVYETQYF. Full variable domain (missing parts from reference TRBV25-1 and TRBJ2-5): EADIYQTPRYLVIGTGKKITLECSQTMGHDKMYWYQQDPGMELHLIHYSYGVNSTEKGDLSSESTVSRIRTEHFPLTLESARPSHTSQYLCASSELRRGIVYETQYFGPGTRLLVL.

J is TRBJ2-7 and V is TRBV5-1; D is unclear. The ends were cut back, 7 bases at V and 0 bases at J, with 14 bases in the middle. Germline loops: CDR1 SGHRS, CDR2 YFSETQ. The CDR3 covers 14 residues. The CDR3 nucleotides read TGCGCCAGCGGCGTCCAGGATCCCTCCTACGAGCAGTACTTC. Amino acids: CASGVQDPSYEQYF.